Each of the 10 T cell receptor beta chains below was sequenced from the same sample in a study of technical replicates of blood from a handful of donors (TCRdb year 2017). The method was the immunoSEQ multiplex PCR assay. TCRdb re-hosts the immuneACCESS table, in-frame sequences only. Its copies lack some clones; in the studies checked, an unresolved V gene accounts for under half of them, and the cause for the rest is not known. This sample comprises 75,000 to 100,000 clones, around 94% of them detected only once. The ten largest clonotypes hold 0.25% to 0.3% of the sample. Sequencing input: T cells isolated from PBMCs. The receptors were gathered from a human donor in good health.

The J gene is TRBJ2-3, the V gene TRBV2; D may be TRBD2 (6 bases). CDR1 and CDR2 from the germline V gene are SNHLY and FYNNEI. The CDR3 runs 15 residues. Deletions cut 2 bases from V and 1 base from J, with 10 bases between. The CDR3 DNA sequence: TGTGCCAGCAGTGAATGGTCGGGGGGCACAGATACGCAGTATTTT. Protein product: CASSEWSGGTDTQYF. The variable domain in full, with the rest retrieved from reference TRBV2 and TRBJ2-3, is EPEVTQTPSHQVTQMGQEVILRCVPISNHLYFYWYRQILGQKVEFLVSFYNNEISEKSEIFDDQFSVERPDGSNFTLKIRSTKLEDSAMYFCASSEWSGGTDTQYFGPGTRLTVL.

The rearrangement links TRBV5-1 to TRBJ2-5; 7 bases map to TRBD1. The germline V gene encodes CDR1 SGHRS and CDR2 YFSETQ. The V segment lost 0 bases and the J segment 5 bases; nucleotides outside the gene matches: 10. The CDR3 totals 16 residues. The CDR3 sequence is CASSLVVTGFFETQYF. CDR3 coding DNA: TGCGCCAGCAGCTTGGTTGTGACAGGGTTCTTCGAGACCCAGTACTTC.

The rearrangement joins TRBV5-1 to TRBJ2-2, with 7 bases lining up with TRBD1. The germline V gene has CDR1 SGHRS and CDR2 YFSETQ. V shed 1 base, J shed 7 bases, and the junction held 7 bases outside the gene matches. The CDR3 runs to 15 residues. The CDR3 region is CASSLTQGIHGELFF. CDR3 nucleotide sequence: TGCGCCAGCAGCTTGACACAGGGGATTCACGGGGAGCTGTTTTTT. Complete variable domain (other parts from reference TRBV5-1 and TRBJ2-2): KAGVTQTPRYLIKTRGQQVTLSCSPISGHRSVSWYQQTPGQGLQFLFEYFSETQRNKGNFPGRFSGRQFSNSRSEMNVSTLELGDSALYLCASSLTQGIHGELFFGEGSRLTVL.

The J gene is TRBJ2-1, the V gene TRBV5-1; a weak D match, TRBD1 (6 bases). Germline loops: CDR1 SGHRS, CDR2 YFSETQ. This CDR3 is 13 amino acids long. V was pared by 3 bases and J by 7 bases, with 11 bases between. The CDR3 spells CASSSPTGNEQFF. CDR3 nucleotides: TGCGCCAGCAGCTCTCCAACAGGGAATGAGCAGTTCTTC.

The CDR3 DNA reads as TGCGCCGGTAGACAGGGCCCCAACACTGAAGCTTTCTTT. Protein sequence: CAGRQGPNTEAFF. V usage is TRBV5-1 and J usage is TRBJ1-1; TRBD1 aligns across 7 bases. J gave up 2 bases and V 10 bases, and 8 bases lay outside the gene matches. The germline V gene has CDR1 SGHRS and CDR2 YFSETQ. The length of the CDR3 is 13 residues.

This sequence joins TRBV5-6 and TRBJ2-1, with D possibly being TRBD2 (6 bases). There are 15 residues in the CDR3. The V end lost 4 bases, the J end lost 2 bases, and 13 bases lay between the germline ends. CDR1 SGHDT and CDR2 YYEEEE come from the germline V gene. CDR3 nucleotides: TGTGCCAGCAGCCGGGGAGGTCTCCCCTACAATGAGCAGTTCTTC. Protein sequence: CASSRGGLPYNEQFF.

The genes are TRBV5-4 and TRBJ1-5; TRBD1 agrees at 7 bases. The CDR3 totals 14 residues. The junction had 6 bases not matched to a gene; V was cut back by 2 bases and J by 7 bases. Germline lookup yields CDR1 SGHNT and CDR2 YYREEE (reference sequence). The CDR3 DNA is TGTGCCAGCAGCTTACAGGGGATGGAGCAGCCCCAGCATTTT. Amino acids: CASSLQGMEQPQHF. Full variable domain (remainder filled in from reference TRBV5-4 and TRBJ1-5): ETGVTQSPTHLIKTRGQQVTLRCSSQSGHNTVSWYQQALGQGPQFIFQYYREEENGRGNFPPRFSGLQFPNYSSELNVNALELDDSALYLCASSLQGMEQPQHFGDGTRLSIL.

The chain combines TRBV6-5 with TRBJ1-2, with a weak D call TRBD1 (5 bases). Germline V gene sequence: CDR1 MNHEY, CDR2 SVGAGI. There are 15 residues in the CDR3. V was pared by 6 bases and J by 3 bases, with 17 bases between. The CDR3 here is CASRSPLGGDYGYTF. For the CDR3, the DNA is TGTGCCAGCAGAAGTCCTCTTGGAGGGGACTATGGCTACACCTTC.

V is TRBV5-6 and J is TRBJ2-5, with TRBD2 matching 12 bases. The trim removed 3 bases at V and 6 bases at J, leaving 9 bases unmatched. Germline CDR1 reads SGHDT; CDR2 reads YYEEEE. CDR3 size: 16 residues. CDR3 loop: CASSSTTSGSQKTQYF. The CDR3 DNA follows: TGTGCCAGCAGCTCAACGACTAGCGGGAGTCAAAAGACCCAGTACTTC.

The rearrangement uses TRBV5-1 and TRBJ2-7, with a tentative D call TRBD1 (6 bases). The CDR3 runs 14 residues. The germline V gene has CDR1 SGHRS and CDR2 YFSETQ. V lost 1 base, J lost 4 bases, and 12 bases lay in between. CDR3 protein: CASSLRSGEYEQYF. The CDR3, as DNA: TGCGCCAGCAGCTTGCGGTCAGGGGAATACGAGCAGTACTTC.